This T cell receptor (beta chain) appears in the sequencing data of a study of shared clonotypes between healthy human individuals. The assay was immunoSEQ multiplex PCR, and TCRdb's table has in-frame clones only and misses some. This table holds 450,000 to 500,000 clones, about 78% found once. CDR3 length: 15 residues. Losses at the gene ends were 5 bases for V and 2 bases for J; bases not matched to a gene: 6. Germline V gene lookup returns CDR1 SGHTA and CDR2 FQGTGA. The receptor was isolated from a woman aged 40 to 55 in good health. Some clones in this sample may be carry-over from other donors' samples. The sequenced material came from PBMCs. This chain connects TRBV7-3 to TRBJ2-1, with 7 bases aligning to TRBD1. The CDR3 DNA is TGTGCCAGCAGCAAAACAGGGGATCCCTACAATGAGCAGTTCTTC. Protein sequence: CASSKTGDPYNEQFF.